This T cell receptor (beta chain) was found in a study of blood T cell repertoires in COVID-19. In its sample, this clone was seen once. Method: immunoSEQ multiplex PCR; TCRdb's copy keeps in-frame clones and lacks some. The sample gives 250,000 to 400,000 clones, roughly 88% of which show up once; 2.5% to 3% is in the top ten. This TCR derives from a woman aged 25-40 years with COVID-19, enrolled during active disease. Sequencing input: peripheral blood.

CDR3 region: CALSPSGSSNIQYF. CDR3 coding DNA: TGTGCTCTGTCGCCTAGCGGATCTTCAAACATTCAGTACTTC. The chain carries TRBV30 and TRBJ2-4, with TRBD2 identical over 7 bases. There are 14 residues in the CDR3. Germline-derived CDR1 and CDR2 are GTSNPN and SVGIG (reference sequence). Together with reference TRBV30 and TRBJ2-4, the CDR3 gives the full variable domain: SQTIHQWPATLVQPVGSPLSLECTVEGTSNPNLYWYRQAAGRGLQLLFYSVGIGQISSEVPQNLSASRPQDRQFILSSKKLLLSDSGFYLCALSPSGSSNIQYFGAGTRLSVL.